This passage covers 28 T cell receptor beta chains from one sample sequenced in a study of T-cell memory formation after mild COVID-19. TCRdb re-called the 5' RACE reads through MiXCR, storing one row per CDR3 protein. The sample includes 190,000 or so distinct CDR3 sequences, 20% to 25% of them seen just once. The sample was PBMCs or a T cell subset sorted from them (not recorded which). These TCRs come from an adult woman who had mild COVID-19 (a few samples of this study predate the infection). Cell type and time point are not known.

The chain links TRBV6-6 to TRBJ2-7; TRBD1 might be the D (6 bases). This CDR3 region has 15 residues. The germline V and J ends were trimmed by 5 bases and 2 bases, with 16 bases remaining between them. The germline V gene has CDR1 MNHNY and CDR2 SVGAGI (reference sequence). Here the CDR3 DNA reads TGTGCCAGCAGTACGACAGGCGCAAGTACCTACGAGCAGTACTTC. This translates into CASSTTGASTYEQYF.

The chain joins TRBV7-9 to TRBJ2-1; 7 nucleotides match TRBD2. CDR3 size: 14 residues. Looked up from germline, CDR1 is SEHNR and CDR2 is FQNEAQ (reference sequence). V was clipped by 5 bases and J by 8 bases; unmatched bases: 9. The DNA of the CDR3 is TGTGCCAGCAGCAGCGGGACGATGATCTATGAGCAGTTCTTC. Translation gives CASSSGTMIYEQFF.

There are a few counts of this clonotype. V gene TRBV9 combines with J gene TRBJ2-7; D gene unclear. This CDR3 has 14 residues. In germline, CDR1 is SGDLS, CDR2 YYNGEE. V was pared by 4 bases and J by 1 base, with 12 bases between. For the CDR3, the DNA is TGTGCCAGCAGCTACCGGACGGATTCCTACGAGCAGTACTTC. Translating gives CASSYRTDSYEQYF.

This clonotype was seen a handful of times. The chain is built from TRBV4-1 and TRBJ1-6; D remains ambiguous. Trimming left V 1 base short and J 8 bases short, with 12 bases between. The CDR3 is made up of 15 amino acids. Germline CDR1 MGHRA, CDR2 YSYEKL. The CDR3: CASSQVGTVYSPLHF. For the CDR3, the DNA is TGCGCCAGCAGCCAAGTAGGAACGGTTTATTCACCCCTCCACTTT.

A few counts support this clonotype. The gene calls are TRBV4-1 and TRBJ2-7; weak D call: TRBD2 (6 bases). The CDR3 sequence is 15 residues long. V lost 0 bases to trimming and J lost 1 base, with 10 bases between them. From germline, CDR1 is MGHRA and CDR2 YSYEKL. The CDR3 nucleotides are TGCGCCAGCAGCCAAGATCTGGGGAGGTCCTACGAGCAGTACTTC. Protein sequence: CASSQDLGRSYEQYF.

This clonotype was picked up a small number of times. V and J are TRBV6-5 and TRBJ2-2; no clear D gene. The V gene's germline CDR1 is MNHEY and CDR2 SVGAGI. The CDR3 is 11 amino acids. V was cut by 6 bases and J by 7 bases, with 6 bases left in between. CDR3 nucleotides: TGTGCCAGCAGGTCCTACGGGGAGCTGTTTTTT. Translating gives CASRSYGELFF.

The sample holds many counts of this clonotype. V gene TRBV5-6 combines with J gene TRBJ2-7; tentatively, D is TRBD2 (6 bases). This CDR3 has 13 amino acids. V was pared by 4 bases and J by 7 bases, with 15 bases between. Germline-derived CDR1 and CDR2 are SGHDT and YYEEEE. In nucleotides, the CDR3 is TGTGCCAGCAGCAGAAGCGGGCCGCGGGAGCAGTACTTC. This codes for CASSRSGPREQYF. Complete variable domain (other parts from reference TRBV5-6 and TRBJ2-7): DAGVTQSPTHLIKTRGQQVTLRCSPKSGHDTVSWYQQALGQGPQFIFQYYEEEERQRGNFPDRFSGHQFPNYSSELNVNALLLGDSALYLCASSRSGPREQYFGPGTRLTVT.

A few counts support this clonotype. The chain employs TRBV18 and TRBJ1-1, with 8 bases identical to TRBD1. CDR3 length: 14 amino acids. CDR1 and CDR2 from the germline V gene are KGHSH and LQKENI. With V trimmed by 2 bases and J by 4 bases, 3 bases remained unmatched. CDR3 loop: CASSPRQGRTEAFF. The CDR3, as DNA: TGTGCCAGCTCACCAAGACAGGGGCGCACTGAAGCTTTCTTT. Full variable domain (outside the CDR3, taken from reference TRBV18 and TRBJ1-1): NAGVMQNPRHLVRRRGQEARLRCSPMKGHSHVYWYRQLPEEGLKFMVYLQKENIIDESGMPKERFSAEFPKEGPSILRIQQVVRGDSAAYFCASSPRQGRTEAFFGQGTRLTVV.

The chain has TRBV6-5 and TRBJ2-1; 11 bases agree with TRBD2. From germline, CDR1 is MNHEY and CDR2 SVGAGI. V trimming: 5 bases; J trimming: 7 bases; junction bases outside the gene matches: 4. CDR3 length equals 14 residues. The CDR3 sequence is CASSTSGGLNEQFF. The CDR3 region has the DNA TGTGCCAGCAGTACTAGCGGGGGCTTAAATGAGCAGTTCTTC.

This chain uses TRBV7-9 with TRBJ2-1; D gene unclear. The CDR3 has 12 residues. Germline V CDR1 and CDR2: SEHNR, FQNEAQ (reference sequence). V was trimmed by 10 bases and J by 6 bases, leaving 13 bases between them. CDR3 sequence: CATSRAGNEQFF. The CDR3 DNA reads TGTGCCACCTCCCGGGCCGGCAATGAGCAGTTCTTC.

A few counts support this clonotype. V usage is TRBV9 and J usage is TRBJ2-5; 12 nucleotides align to TRBD2. This CDR3 contains 17 residues. The V and J ends lost 4 bases and 5 bases, in that order; junction bases with no gene match: 12. Germline V lookup: CDR1 SGDLS, CDR2 YYNGEE. The CDR3 nucleotides read TGTGCCAGCAGCAGGGGACTAGCGGGCCCCCTGGGGGAGACCCAGTACTTC. Translated: CASSRGLAGPLGETQYF.

The chain uses TRBV7-9 and TRBJ2-1; D remains unclear. V was cut by 7 bases and J by 4 bases, with 14 bases left in between. The CDR3 covers 14 residues. Looked up from germline, CDR1 is SEHNR and CDR2 is FQNEAQ (reference sequence). The CDR3 is CASIKGPYYNEQFF. The CDR3 nucleotides read TGTGCCAGCATAAAAGGTCCGTATTACAATGAGCAGTTCTTC. Filled out from reference TRBV7-9 and TRBJ2-1, the complete variable domain reads DTGVSQNPRHKITKRGQNVTFRCDPISEHNRLYWYRQTLGQGPEFLTYFQNEAQLEKSRLLSDRFSAERPKGSFSTLEIQRTEQGDSAMYLCASIKGPYYNEQFFGPGTRLTVL.

About this clonotype: One end of the junction fails to match germline, which may point to a read error. V and J are TRBV11-2 and TRBJ2-2; D is undetermined. CDR3 length: 15 amino acids. Germline values: CDR1 SGHAT, CDR2 FQNNGV. The CDR3 bases are TGTGCCAGCATCTTAAGGACGTGGAACACCGGGGAGCTGTTTTTT. This codes for CASILRTWNTGELFF. The full variable domain, with the rest looked up from reference TRBV11-2 and TRBJ2-2, is EAGVAQSPRYKIIEKRQSVAFWCNPISGHATLYWYQQILGQGPKLLIQFQNNGVVDDSQLPKDRFSAERLKGVDSTLKIQPAKLEDSAVYLCASILRTWNTGELFFGEGSRLTVL.

This clonotype came up a few times. The chain links TRBV5-1 to TRBJ2-7; D tentatively reads TRBD1 or TRBD2 (5 bases each). This CDR3 region has 13 residues. Germline V gene lookup returns CDR1 SGHRS and CDR2 YFSETQ. The V end was cut by 3 bases, the J end by 4 bases, with 11 bases between. The CDR3 nucleotides read TGCGCCAGCAGCTCCCGGGACGGGTACGAGCAGTACTTC. Its translation is CASSSRDGYEQYF.

The chain carries TRBV19 and TRBJ2-5; D not certain. CDR1 is LNHDA and CDR2 is SQIVND in the germline V gene (reference sequence). V was pared by 3 bases and J by 2 bases, with 7 bases between. The CDR3 has 13 residues. The CDR3 sequence: CASSIGRQETQYF. The CDR3 bases are TGTGCCAGTAGTATCGGGCGGCAAGAGACCCAGTACTTC.

The table lists this clonotype with a few counts. J is TRBJ2-7 and V is TRBV27; D may be TRBD2 (6 bases). The CDR3 totals 15 residues. Trimming took off 3 bases at V and 0 bases at J, with 12 bases between the two ends. Germline V gene data show CDR1 as MNHEY and CDR2 as SMNVEV (reference sequence). CDR3 residues: CASSFFSGLSYEQYF. DNA for the CDR3: TGTGCCAGCAGTTTCTTTTCGGGACTCTCCTACGAGCAGTACTTC.

The chain uses TRBV5-4 and TRBJ1-2; possible D gene TRBD1, 5 bases. V was cut by 4 bases and J by 2 bases, with 15 bases left in between. Germline CDR1 SGHNT, CDR2 YYREEE (reference sequence). The CDR3 is 15 residues long. DNA of the CDR3: TGTGCCAGCAGCCTGCTTGGGGCGGTCAACTATGGCTACACCTTC. Encoded protein: CASSLLGAVNYGYTF.

There are a few counts of this clonotype. V and J are TRBV5-1 and TRBJ2-7; 7 bases line up with TRBD2. V dropped 0 bases and J dropped 4; count of bases not matched to a gene: 4. The CDR3 has 14 residues. Germline CDR1 is SGHRS and CDR2 is YFSETQ. The CDR3 is CASSLEEGGYEQYF. In DNA, the CDR3 is TGCGCCAGCAGCTTGGAGGAGGGAGGGTACGAGCAGTACTTC.

The chain couples TRBV6-6 to TRBJ2-7, with D unresolved. The CDR3 sequence is 13 residues long. Germline loops: CDR1 MNHNY, CDR2 SVGAGI (reference sequence). CDR3 coding DNA: TGTGTCACGCTAGACACAGCAAACTACGAGCAGTACTTC. It encodes CVTLDTANYEQYF.

This clonotype was observed a handful of times. The chain joins TRBV4-2 to TRBJ2-7; D might be TRBD1 (5 bases). V gave up 1 base and J gave up 6 bases, with 10 bases separating them. The germline V gene encodes CDR1 LGHNA and CDR2 YNFKEQ. The CDR3 sequence is 13 residues long. The DNA of the CDR3 is TGTGCCAGCAGCCAAGCCAGGGTGGGCGAGCAGTACTTC. Amino acid sequence: CASSQARVGEQYF.

This clonotype was seen only a few times. This rearrangement joins TRBV24-1 to TRBJ2-1, with a tentative D call TRBD2 (6 bases). V was shortened by 4 bases and J by 9 bases, with 6 bases between the two germline ends. CDR3 length: 11 residues. In germline, CDR1 is KGHDR, CDR2 SFDVKD. The CDR3 nucleotides are TGTGCCACCAGTGAGCGGGGTGAGCAGTTCTTC. Encoded protein: CATSERGEQFF.

The chain combines TRBV29-1 with TRBJ2-1, with TRBD1 matching 8 bases. The junction had 10 bases not matched to a gene; V was cut back by 6 bases and J by 0 bases. Germline CDR1 SQVTM, CDR2 ANQGSEA. The CDR3 consists of 16 residues. For the CDR3, the DNA is TGCAGCGTCCTACCTACAGGGGGAAGCTCCTACAATGAGCAGTTCTTC. Protein: CSVLPTGGSSYNEQFF.

V and J are TRBV7-2 and TRBJ2-1; D is ambiguous. CDR1 is SGHTA and CDR2 is FQGNSA in the germline V gene. The germline V and J ends were trimmed by 7 bases and 4 bases, with 11 bases remaining between them. There are 13 residues in the CDR3. The CDR3 DNA reads as TGTGCCAGCACCTCCCCGCTTTACAATGAGCAGTTCTTC. Protein product: CASTSPLYNEQFF.

There are a few counts of this clonotype. V gene TRBV6-1 combines with J gene TRBJ2-3, with 9 bases lining up with TRBD1. The CDR3 sequence is 17 residues long. Germline-derived CDR1 and CDR2 are MNHNS and SASEGT. Trimming at V came to 2 bases and at J to 4 bases, leaving 10 bases not matched to a gene. CDR3 sequence reads: CASSELQGTGWADTQYF. CDR3 bases: TGTGCCAGCAGTGAACTCCAGGGGACAGGGTGGGCAGATACGCAGTATTTT.

J is TRBJ2-3 and V is TRBV5-1; 14 bases are a match to TRBD2. The CDR3 totals 16 residues. Per the germline V gene, CDR1 is SGHRS and CDR2 is YFSETQ. The ends lost 5 bases at V and 3 bases at J; junction bases unmatched: 5. Here the CDR3 DNA reads TGCGCCAGCAGGACCGGGACTAGCGGGGGAACAGATACGCAGTATTTT. Residues: CASRTGTSGGTDTQYF.

This clonotype occurred a few times. The V call is TRBV20-1, the J call TRBJ2-7; 8 bases agree with TRBD2. The CDR3 consists of 15 residues. V lost 0 bases to trimming and J lost 2 bases; unmatched junction nucleotides: 6. CDR1 is DFQATT and CDR2 is SNEGSKA in the germline V gene (reference sequence). The chain's CDR3 is CSARDLSGGTYEQYF. Written as DNA, the CDR3 is TGCAGTGCTAGAGATCTAAGCGGGGGTACCTACGAGCAGTACTTC.

J is TRBJ2-7 and V is TRBV5-6, with 10 bases lining up with TRBD1. Losses at the gene ends were 4 bases for V and 0 bases for J; bases not matched to a gene: 10. The CDR3 sequence is 17 residues long. The germline gives CDR1 SGHDT, CDR2 YYEEEE. The CDR3 is CASSAGTGALSSYEQYF. The CDR3, as DNA: TGTGCCAGCAGCGCCGGGACAGGGGCCCTAAGCTCCTACGAGCAGTACTTC.

The chain is built from TRBV3-1 and TRBJ2-1; D ambiguous. The CDR3 totals 16 residues. CDR1 is LGHDT and CDR2 is YNNKEL in the germline V gene (reference sequence). The ends were cut back, 2 bases at V and 0 bases at J, with 11 bases in the middle. CDR3 protein: CASSQLIDISYNEQFF. The CDR3, as DNA: TGTGCCAGCAGCCAACTCATAGATATCTCCTACAATGAGCAGTTCTTC.